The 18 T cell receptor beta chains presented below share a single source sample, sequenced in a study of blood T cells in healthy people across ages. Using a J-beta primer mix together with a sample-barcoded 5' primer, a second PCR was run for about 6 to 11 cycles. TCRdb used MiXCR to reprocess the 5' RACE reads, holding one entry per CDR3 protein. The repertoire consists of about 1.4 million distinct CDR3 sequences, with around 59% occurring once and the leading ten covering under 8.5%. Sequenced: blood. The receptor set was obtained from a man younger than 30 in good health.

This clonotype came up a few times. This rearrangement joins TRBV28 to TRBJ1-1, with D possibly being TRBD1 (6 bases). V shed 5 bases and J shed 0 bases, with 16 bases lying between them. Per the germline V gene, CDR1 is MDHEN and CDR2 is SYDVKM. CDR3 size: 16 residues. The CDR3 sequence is CASSLYTDSMNTEAFF. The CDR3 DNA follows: TGTGCCAGCAGTCTTTATACGGACAGCATGAACACTGAAGCTTTCTTT. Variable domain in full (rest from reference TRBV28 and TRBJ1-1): DVKVTQSSRYLVKRTGEKVFLECVQDMDHENMFWYRQDPGLGLRLIYFSYDVKMKEKGDIPEGYSVSREKKERFSLILESASTNQTSMYLCASSLYTDSMNTEAFFGQGTRLTVV.

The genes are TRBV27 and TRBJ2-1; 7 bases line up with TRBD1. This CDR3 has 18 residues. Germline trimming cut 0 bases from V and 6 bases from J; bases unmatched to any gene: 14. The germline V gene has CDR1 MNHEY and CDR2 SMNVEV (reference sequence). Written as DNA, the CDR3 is TGTGCCAGCAGTTTATCGCCAGGGGGAAGGACAAGGGGCAATGAGCAGTTCTTC. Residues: CASSLSPGGRTRGNEQFF.

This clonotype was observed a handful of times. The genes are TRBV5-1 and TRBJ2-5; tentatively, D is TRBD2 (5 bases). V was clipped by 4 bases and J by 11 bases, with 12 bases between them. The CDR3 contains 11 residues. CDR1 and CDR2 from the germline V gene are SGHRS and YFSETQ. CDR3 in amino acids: CASSITSEQYF. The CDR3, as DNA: TGCGCCAGCAGCATCACTAGTGAGCAGTACTTC.

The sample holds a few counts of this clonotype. CDR3 sequence reads: CASSPSSEKLFF. CDR3 sequence (DNA): TGTGCCAGCAGCCCAAGCTCTGAAAAACTGTTTTTT. The genes are TRBV3-1 and TRBJ1-4; no reliable D call. CDR3 length: 12 amino acids. V shed 4 bases and J shed 7 bases, with 7 bases lying between them. Per the germline V gene, CDR1 is LGHDT and CDR2 is YNNKEL (reference sequence).

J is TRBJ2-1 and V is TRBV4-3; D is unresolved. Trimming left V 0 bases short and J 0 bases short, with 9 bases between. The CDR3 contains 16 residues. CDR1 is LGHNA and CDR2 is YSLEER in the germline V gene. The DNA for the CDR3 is TGCGCCAGCAGCCAAGATTTCACTGGCTCCTACAATGAGCAGTTCTTC. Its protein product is CASSQDFTGSYNEQFF.

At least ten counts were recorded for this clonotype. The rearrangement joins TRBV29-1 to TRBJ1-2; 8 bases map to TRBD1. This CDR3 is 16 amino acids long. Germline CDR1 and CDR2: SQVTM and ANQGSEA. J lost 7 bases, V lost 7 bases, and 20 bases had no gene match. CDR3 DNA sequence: TGCAGCGCCCGCCCGAGCGATACAGGACAGGGAGCTGGCTACACCTTC. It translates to CSARPSDTGQGAGYTF.

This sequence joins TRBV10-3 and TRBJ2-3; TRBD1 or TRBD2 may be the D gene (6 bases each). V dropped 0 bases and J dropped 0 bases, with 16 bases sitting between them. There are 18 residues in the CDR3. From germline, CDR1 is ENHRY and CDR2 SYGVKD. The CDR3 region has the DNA TGTGCCATCAGTGAGTCGACTAGTGGGACAACTAGCACAGATACGCAGTATTTT. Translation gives CAISESTSGTTSTDTQYF.

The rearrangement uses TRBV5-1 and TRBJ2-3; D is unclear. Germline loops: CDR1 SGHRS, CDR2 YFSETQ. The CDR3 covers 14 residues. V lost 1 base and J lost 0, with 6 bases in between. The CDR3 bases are TGCGCCAGCAGCTTGTACAAGAGCACAGATACGCAGTATTTT. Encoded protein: CASSLYKSTDTQYF.

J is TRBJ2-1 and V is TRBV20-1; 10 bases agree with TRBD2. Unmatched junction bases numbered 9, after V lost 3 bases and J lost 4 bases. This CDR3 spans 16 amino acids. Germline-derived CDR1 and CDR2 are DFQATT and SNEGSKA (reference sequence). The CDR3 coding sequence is TGCAGTGCTAGGCGAACAGCGGGGGGGCTATACAATGAGCAGTTCTTC. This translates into CSARRTAGGLYNEQFF.

CDR3 bases: TGTGCCACCGGGGGGGGGTCTTACTCCTACAATGAGCAGTTCTTC. Translated: CATGGGSYSYNEQFF. This sequence joins TRBV15 and TRBJ2-1, with TRBD2 matching over 7 bases. J was trimmed by 0 bases and V by 8 bases; bases with no gene match: 7. This CDR3 has 15 residues. Germline CDR1 is LNHNV and CDR2 is YYDKDF (reference sequence). The whole variable domain, filled in from reference TRBV15 and TRBJ2-1, reads DAMVIQNPRYQVTQFGKPVTLSCSQTLNHNVMYWYQQKSSQAPKLLFHYYDKDFNNEADTPDNFQSRRPNTSFCFLDIRSPGLGDTAMYLCATGGGSYSYNEQFFGPGTRLTVL.

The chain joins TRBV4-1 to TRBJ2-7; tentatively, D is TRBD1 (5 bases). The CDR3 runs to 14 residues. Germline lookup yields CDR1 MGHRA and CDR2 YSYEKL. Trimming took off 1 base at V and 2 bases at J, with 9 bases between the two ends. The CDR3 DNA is TGCGCCAGCAGCCAAGTTCAGGGCCCCTACGAGCAGTACTTC. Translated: CASSQVQGPYEQYF.

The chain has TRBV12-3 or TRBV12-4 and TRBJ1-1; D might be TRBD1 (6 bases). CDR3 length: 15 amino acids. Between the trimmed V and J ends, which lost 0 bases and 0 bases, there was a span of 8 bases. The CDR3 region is CASSLAGHLNTEAFF. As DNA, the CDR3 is TGTGCCAGCAGTTTAGCGGGACACTTGAACACTGAAGCTTTCTTT.

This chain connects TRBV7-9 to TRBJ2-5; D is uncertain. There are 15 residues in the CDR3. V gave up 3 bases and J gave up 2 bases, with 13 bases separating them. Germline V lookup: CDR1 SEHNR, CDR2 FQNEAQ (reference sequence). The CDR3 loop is CASSLSGRVQETQYF. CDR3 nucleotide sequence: TGTGCCAGCAGCTTGTCCGGACGGGTACAAGAGACCCAGTACTTC.

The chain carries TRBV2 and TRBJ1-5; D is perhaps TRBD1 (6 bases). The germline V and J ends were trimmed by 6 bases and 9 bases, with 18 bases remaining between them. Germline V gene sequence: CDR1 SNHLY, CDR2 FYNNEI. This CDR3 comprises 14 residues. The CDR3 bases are TGTGCCAGCAGCCCTACAGGGAGGGGTCGGCCCCAGCATTTT. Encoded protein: CASSPTGRGRPQHF.

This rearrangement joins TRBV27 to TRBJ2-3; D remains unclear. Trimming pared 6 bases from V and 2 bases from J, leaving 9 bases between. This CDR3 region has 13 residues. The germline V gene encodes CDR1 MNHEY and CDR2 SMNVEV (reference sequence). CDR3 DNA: TGTGCCAGCAGACCTTTGGTCACAGATACGCAGTATTTT. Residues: CASRPLVTDTQYF.

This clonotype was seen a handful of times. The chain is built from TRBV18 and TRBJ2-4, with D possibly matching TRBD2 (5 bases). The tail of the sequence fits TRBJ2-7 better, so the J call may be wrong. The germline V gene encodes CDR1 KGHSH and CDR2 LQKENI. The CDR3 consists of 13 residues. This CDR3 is CASSPPPGNEQYF. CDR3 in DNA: TGTGCCAGCTCGCCCCCCCCCGGGAACGAGCAGTACTTC.

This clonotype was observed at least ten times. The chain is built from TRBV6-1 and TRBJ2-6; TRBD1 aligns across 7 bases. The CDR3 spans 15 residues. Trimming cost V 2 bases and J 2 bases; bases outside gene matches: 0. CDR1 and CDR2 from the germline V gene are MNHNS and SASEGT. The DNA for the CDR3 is TGTGCCAGCAGTGAAACAGGGGCTGGGGCCAACGTCCTGACTTTC. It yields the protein CASSETGAGANVLTF.

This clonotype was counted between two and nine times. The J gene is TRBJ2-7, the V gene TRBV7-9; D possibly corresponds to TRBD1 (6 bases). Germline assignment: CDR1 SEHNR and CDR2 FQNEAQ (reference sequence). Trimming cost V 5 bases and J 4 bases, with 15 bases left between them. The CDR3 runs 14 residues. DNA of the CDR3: TGTGCCAGCAGCCCGGGACACAACGAATACGAGCAGTACTTC. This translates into CASSPGHNEYEQYF.